The 9 T cell receptor beta chains below all came from one sample that was sequenced in a study of blood T cell repertoires in COVID-19. The table came from immunoSEQ multiplex PCR; TCRdb's copy has only in-frame clones and leaves some out. The sample includes 150,000 to 200,000 clones, approximately 82% of them seen just once. Sequences were obtained from PBMCs or T cells enriched from blood (not recorded which). These receptor sequences come from a woman in her forties or fifties who had recovered from COVID-19.

This clone was recorded a few times. The J gene is TRBJ1-1, the V gene TRBV10-1; weak D call: TRBD1 (6 bases). The CDR3 runs to 15 residues. CDR1 is WNHNN and CDR2 is SYGVQD in the germline V gene (reference sequence). V lost 2 bases, J lost 5 bases, and 15 bases lay in between. CDR3 sequence (DNA): TGCGCCAGCAGTGAGGGGGGCGCAGGGAAAACTGAAGCTTTCTTT. Its translation is CASSEGGAGKTEAFF.

This clone was seen more than once but under ten times. The chain links TRBV3-1 (or the pseudogene TRBV3-2) to TRBJ2-2; TRBD2 is a possible D gene (6 bases). This CDR3 is built from 13 residues. The V gene's germline CDR1 is LGHDT and CDR2 YNNKEL (reference sequence). Trimming removed 6 bases at V and 7 bases at J, with 12 bases between. This CDR3 is CASSNQGGGELFF. For the CDR3, the DNA is TGTGCCAGCAGTAATCAGGGAGGCGGGGAGCTGTTTTTT.

This chain joins TRBV27 and TRBJ1-3; D unclear. CDR1 and CDR2 from the germline V gene are MNHEY and SMNVEV (reference sequence). Trimming took off 5 bases at V and 7 bases at J, with 21 bases between the two ends. The CDR3 spans 16 residues. CDR3: CASSPPTVLNWNTIYF. CDR3 nucleotide sequence: TGTGCCAGCAGTCCGCCTACAGTGCTAAACTGGAACACCATATATTTT.

The genes are TRBV4-1 and TRBJ2-1, with D possibly TRBD2 on 6 matching bases. Germline CDR1 reads MGHRA; CDR2 reads YSYEKL. The CDR3 spans 17 residues. Trimming left V 1 base short and J 6 bases short, with 19 bases between. DNA for the CDR3: TGCGCCAGCAGCCAAGGTGGTTTGCGGGATGTGTCCAATGAGCAGTTCTTC. It encodes CASSQGGLRDVSNEQFF.

The chain combines TRBV5-4 with TRBJ1-3; 7 positions match TRBD1. Unmatched junction bases numbered 4, after V lost 1 base and J lost 0 bases. Germline CDR1 and CDR2: SGHNT and YYREEE (reference sequence). The CDR3 has 16 amino acids. CDR3 DNA: TGTGCCAGCAGCTTGCGACAGGGAGTCTCTGGAAACACCATATATTTT. Its translation: CASSLRQGVSGNTIYF.

The V gene is TRBV13, the J gene TRBJ1-2, with 8 bases identical to TRBD1. Trimming removed 5 bases from V and 3 bases from J; junction bases left unmatched: 5. CDR3 length: 14 residues. CDR1 is PRHDT, CDR2 FYEKMQ, per germline (reference sequence). CDR3 nucleotide sequence: TGTGCCAGCAGCGTAACAGGGGGAGACTATGGCTACACCTTC. It is translated as CASSVTGGDYGYTF.

Details on this clone: The same CDR3 is also encoded by other DNA sequences in this sample. This chain links TRBV12-3 or TRBV12-4 with TRBJ2-2; no clear D gene. V dropped 4 bases and J dropped 1 base, with 4 bases sitting between them. The CDR3 totals 13 residues. The CDR3 region has the DNA TGTGCCAGCAGTTCCCAGAACACCGGGGAGCTGTTTTTT. Its translation: CASSSQNTGELFF.

The chain employs TRBV5-4 and TRBJ1-2, with 9 bases fitting TRBD1. The CDR3 runs to 15 residues. Germline-derived CDR1 and CDR2 are SGHNT and YYREEE (reference sequence). V was clipped by 3 bases and J by 2 bases; unmatched bases: 5. CDR3 DNA sequence: TGTGCCAGCAGCTCCACCGGGACAGGGAACTATGGCTACACCTTC. Translation gives CASSSTGTGNYGYTF.

The chain carries TRBV28 and TRBJ2-3, with 9 bases that match TRBD1. V was clipped by 6 bases and J by 5 bases; unmatched bases: 15. From germline, CDR1 is MDHEN and CDR2 SYDVKM. The CDR3 has 17 residues. CDR3 amino acids: CASRTRTGAGGRDTQYF. As DNA, the CDR3 is TGTGCCAGCAGGACCCGGACAGGGGCCGGTGGTAGAGATACGCAGTATTTT.